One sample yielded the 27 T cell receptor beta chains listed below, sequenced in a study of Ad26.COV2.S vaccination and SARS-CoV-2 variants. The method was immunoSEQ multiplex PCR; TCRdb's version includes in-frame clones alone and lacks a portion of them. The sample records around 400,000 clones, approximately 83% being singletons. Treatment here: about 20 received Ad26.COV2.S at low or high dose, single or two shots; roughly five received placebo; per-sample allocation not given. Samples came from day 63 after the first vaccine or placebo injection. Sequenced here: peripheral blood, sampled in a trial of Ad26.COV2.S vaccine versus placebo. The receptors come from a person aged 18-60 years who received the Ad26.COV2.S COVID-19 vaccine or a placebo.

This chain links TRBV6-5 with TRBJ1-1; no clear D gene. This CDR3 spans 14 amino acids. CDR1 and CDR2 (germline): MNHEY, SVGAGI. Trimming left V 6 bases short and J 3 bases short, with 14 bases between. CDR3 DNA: TGTGCCAGCAGGGCCCGGAAGGCGTACACTGAAGCTTTCTTT. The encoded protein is CASRARKAYTEAFF.

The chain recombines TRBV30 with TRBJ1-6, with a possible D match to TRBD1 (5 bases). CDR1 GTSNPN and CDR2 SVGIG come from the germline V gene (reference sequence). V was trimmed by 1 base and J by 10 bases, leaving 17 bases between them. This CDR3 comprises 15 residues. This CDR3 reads CAWSGGGAGRSPLHF. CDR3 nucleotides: TGTGCCTGGAGTGGCGGTGGGGCAGGGAGGTCACCCCTCCACTTT.

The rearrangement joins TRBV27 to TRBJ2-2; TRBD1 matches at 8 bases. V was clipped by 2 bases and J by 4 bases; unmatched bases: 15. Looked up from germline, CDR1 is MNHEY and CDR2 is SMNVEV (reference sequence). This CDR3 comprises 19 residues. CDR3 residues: CASSLRLSVAGGFTGELFF. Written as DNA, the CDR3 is TGTGCCAGCAGTTTACGCCTGAGTGTGGCAGGGGGCTTCACCGGGGAGCTGTTTTTT.

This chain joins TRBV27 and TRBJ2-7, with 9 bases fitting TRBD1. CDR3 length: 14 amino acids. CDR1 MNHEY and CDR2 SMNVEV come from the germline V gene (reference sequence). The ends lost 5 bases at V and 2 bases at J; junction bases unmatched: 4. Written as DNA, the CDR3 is TGTGCCAGCAGTATACAGGGGGCCGCCTACGAGCAGTACTTC. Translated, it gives CASSIQGAAYEQYF.

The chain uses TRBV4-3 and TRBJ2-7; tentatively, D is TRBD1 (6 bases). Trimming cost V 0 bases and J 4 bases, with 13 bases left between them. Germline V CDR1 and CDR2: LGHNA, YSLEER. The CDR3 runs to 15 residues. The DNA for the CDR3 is TGCGCCAGCAGCCAAGACAGGGGTGGGGGTTACGAGCAGTACTTC. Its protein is CASSQDRGGGYEQYF.

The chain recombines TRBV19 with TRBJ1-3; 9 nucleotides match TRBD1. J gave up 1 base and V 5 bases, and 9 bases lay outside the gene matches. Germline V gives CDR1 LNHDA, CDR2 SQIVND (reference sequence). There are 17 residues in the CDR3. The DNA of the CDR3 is TGTGCCAGTAGTTCCTACCCCGGACAGGGGTCTGGAAACACCATATATTTT. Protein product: CASSSYPGQGSGNTIYF.

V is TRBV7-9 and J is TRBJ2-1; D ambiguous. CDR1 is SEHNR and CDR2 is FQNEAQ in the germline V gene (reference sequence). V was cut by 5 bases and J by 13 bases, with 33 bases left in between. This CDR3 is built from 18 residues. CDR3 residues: CASSRRAIGVSLAPRQFF. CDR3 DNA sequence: TGTGCCAGCAGCCGTAGGGCTATTGGGGTAAGCCTGGCCCCCAGACAGTTCTTC.

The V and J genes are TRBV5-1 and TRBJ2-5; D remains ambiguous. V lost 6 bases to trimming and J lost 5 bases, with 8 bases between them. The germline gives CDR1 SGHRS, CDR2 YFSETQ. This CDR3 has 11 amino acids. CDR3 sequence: CASTSGETQYF. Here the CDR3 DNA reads TGCGCCAGCACCTCTGGGGAGACCCAGTACTTC. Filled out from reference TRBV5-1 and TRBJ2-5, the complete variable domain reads KAGVTQTPRYLIKTRGQQVTLSCSPISGHRSVSWYQQTPGQGLQFLFEYFSETQRNKGNFPGRFSGRQFSNSRSEMNVSTLELGDSALYLCASTSGETQYFGPGTRLLVL.

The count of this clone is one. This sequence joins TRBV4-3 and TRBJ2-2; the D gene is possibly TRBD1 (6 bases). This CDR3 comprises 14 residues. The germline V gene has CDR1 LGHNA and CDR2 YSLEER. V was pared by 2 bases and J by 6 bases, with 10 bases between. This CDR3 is CASSQSRGPGELFF. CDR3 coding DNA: TGCGCCAGCAGCCAAAGCAGGGGACCCGGGGAGCTGTTTTTT.

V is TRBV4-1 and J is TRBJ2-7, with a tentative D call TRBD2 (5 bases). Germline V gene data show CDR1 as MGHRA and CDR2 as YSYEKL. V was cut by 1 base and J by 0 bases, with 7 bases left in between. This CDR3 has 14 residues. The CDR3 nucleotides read TGCGCCAGCAGCCAAGCCGGGATCTCCTACGAGCAGTACTTC. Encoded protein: CASSQAGISYEQYF.

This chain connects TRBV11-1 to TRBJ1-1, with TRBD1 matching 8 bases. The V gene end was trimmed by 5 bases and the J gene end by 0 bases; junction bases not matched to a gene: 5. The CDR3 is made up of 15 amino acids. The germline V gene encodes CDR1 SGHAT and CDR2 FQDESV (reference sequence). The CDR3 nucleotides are TGTGCCAGCAGCCGGACAGGGTCGTTGAACACTGAAGCTTTCTTT. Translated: CASSRTGSLNTEAFF.

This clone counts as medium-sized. The CDR3 loop reads CASSLRPLPGNLGYTF. The CDR3 DNA is TGTGCCAGCAGTTTACGCCCCCTTCCGGGGAATCTTGGCTACACCTTC. This chain connects TRBV6-6 to TRBJ1-2; D is undetermined. Looked up from germline, CDR1 is MNHNY and CDR2 is SVGAGI (reference sequence). This CDR3 is built from 16 residues. V was pared by 4 bases and J by 7 bases, with 22 bases between.

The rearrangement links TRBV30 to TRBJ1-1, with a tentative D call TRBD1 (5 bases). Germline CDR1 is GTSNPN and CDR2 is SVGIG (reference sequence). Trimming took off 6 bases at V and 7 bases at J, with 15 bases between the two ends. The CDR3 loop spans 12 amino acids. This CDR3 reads CACFPGFGEAFF. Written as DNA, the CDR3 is TGTGCCTGCTTCCCAGGGTTCGGTGAAGCTTTCTTT.

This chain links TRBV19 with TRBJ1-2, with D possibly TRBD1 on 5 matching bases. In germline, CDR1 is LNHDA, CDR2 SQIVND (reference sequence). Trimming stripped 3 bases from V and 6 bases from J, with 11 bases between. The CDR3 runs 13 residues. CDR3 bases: TGTGCCAGTAGTATGCGCTGGGGGGATGGCTACACCTTC. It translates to CASSMRWGDGYTF.

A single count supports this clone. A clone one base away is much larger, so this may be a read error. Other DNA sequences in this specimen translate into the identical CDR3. CDR3 in DNA: TGCGCCAGCAGCTTGGAACAGGGGGGAGAAAAACTGTTTTTT. Translated: CASSLEQGGEKLFF. The chain has TRBV5-1 and TRBJ1-4; 8 nucleotides line up with TRBD1. The junction had 3 bases not matched to a gene; V was cut back by 0 bases and J by 8 bases. This CDR3 has 14 residues. Germline CDR1 SGHRS, CDR2 YFSETQ.

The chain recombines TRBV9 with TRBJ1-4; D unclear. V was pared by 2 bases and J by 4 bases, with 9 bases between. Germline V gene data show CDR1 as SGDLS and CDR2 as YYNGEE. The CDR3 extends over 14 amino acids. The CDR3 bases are TGTGCCAGCAGCGTTTCGAGTATTAATGAAAAACTGTTTTTT. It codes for CASSVSSINEKLFF.

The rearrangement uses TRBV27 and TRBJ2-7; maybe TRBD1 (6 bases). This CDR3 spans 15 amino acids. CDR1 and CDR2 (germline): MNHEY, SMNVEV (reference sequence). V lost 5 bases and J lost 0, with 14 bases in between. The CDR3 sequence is CASSHQDSTSYEQYF. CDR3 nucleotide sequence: TGTGCCAGCAGTCACCAGGACAGCACCTCCTACGAGCAGTACTTC.

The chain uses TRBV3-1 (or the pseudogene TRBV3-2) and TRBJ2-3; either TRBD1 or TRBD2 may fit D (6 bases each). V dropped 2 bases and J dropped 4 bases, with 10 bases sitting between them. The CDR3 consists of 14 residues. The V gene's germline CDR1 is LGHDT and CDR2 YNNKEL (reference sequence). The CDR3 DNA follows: TGTGCCAGCAGCCAACGGGGGCACTCAGATACGCAGTATTTT. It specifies CASSQRGHSDTQYF.

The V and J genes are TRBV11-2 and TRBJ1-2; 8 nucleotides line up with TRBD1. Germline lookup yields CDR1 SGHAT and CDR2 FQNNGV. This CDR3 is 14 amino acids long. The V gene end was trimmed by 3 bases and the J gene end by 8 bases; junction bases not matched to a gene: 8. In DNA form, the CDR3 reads TGTGCCAGCAGCTTCGGTAGCAGGGGGCAGGGCTACACCTTC. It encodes CASSFGSRGQGYTF.

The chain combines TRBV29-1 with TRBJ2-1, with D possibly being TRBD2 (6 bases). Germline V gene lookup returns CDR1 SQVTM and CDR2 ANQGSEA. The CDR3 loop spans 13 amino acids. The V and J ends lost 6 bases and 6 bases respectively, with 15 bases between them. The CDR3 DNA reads TGCAGCGTGTACACTAGCTCCGGCAATGAGCAGTTCTTC. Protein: CSVYTSSGNEQFF.

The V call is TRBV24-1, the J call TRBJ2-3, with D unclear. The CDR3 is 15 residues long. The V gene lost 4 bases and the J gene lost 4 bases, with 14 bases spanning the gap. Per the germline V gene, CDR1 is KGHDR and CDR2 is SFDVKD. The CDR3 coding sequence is TGTGCCACCAGTGACCCTACAAGGGATCCAGATACGCAGTATTTT. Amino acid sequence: CATSDPTRDPDTQYF.

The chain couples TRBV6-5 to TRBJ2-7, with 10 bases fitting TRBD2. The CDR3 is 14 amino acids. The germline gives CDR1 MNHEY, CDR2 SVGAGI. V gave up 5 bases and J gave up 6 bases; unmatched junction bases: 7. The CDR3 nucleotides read TGTGCCAGCAGTCGTGGGGCTAGCGGGAGCGAGCAGTACTTC. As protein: CASSRGASGSEQYF.

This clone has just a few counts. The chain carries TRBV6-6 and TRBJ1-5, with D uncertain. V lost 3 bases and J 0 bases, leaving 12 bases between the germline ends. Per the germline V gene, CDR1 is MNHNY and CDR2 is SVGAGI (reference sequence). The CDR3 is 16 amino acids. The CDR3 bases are TGTGCCAGCAGTTATGTCACATACCTTAGCAATCAGCCCCAGCATTTT. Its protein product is CASSYVTYLSNQPQHF.

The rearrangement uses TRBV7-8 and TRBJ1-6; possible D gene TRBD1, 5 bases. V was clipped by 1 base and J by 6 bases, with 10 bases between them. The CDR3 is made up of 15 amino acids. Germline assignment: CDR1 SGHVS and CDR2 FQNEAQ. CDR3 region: CASSLVGGGNSPLHF. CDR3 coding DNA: TGTGCCAGCAGCTTAGTTGGGGGAGGTAATTCACCCCTCCACTTT.

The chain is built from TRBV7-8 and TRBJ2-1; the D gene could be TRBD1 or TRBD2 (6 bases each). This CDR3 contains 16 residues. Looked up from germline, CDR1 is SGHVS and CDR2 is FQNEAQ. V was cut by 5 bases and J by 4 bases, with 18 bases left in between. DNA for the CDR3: TGTGCCAGCAGCATCAAGGTCGGGGGCTCGTACAATGAGCAGTTCTTC. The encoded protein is CASSIKVGGSYNEQFF.

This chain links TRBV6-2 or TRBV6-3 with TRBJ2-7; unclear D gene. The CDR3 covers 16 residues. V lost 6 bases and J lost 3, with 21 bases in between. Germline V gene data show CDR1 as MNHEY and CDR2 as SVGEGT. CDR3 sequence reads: CASSPKTSLSLYEQYF. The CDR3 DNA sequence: TGTGCCAGCAGCCCCAAGACCTCCCTGTCCCTCTACGAGCAGTACTTC.

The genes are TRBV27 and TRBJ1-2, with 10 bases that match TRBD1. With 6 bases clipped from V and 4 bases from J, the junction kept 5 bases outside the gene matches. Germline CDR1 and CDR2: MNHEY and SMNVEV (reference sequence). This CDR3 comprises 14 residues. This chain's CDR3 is CASRGTGEFYGYTF. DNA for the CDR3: TGTGCCAGCAGAGGGACAGGGGAATTCTATGGCTACACCTTC.